The clone carrying this T cell receptor beta chain was counted a few times. The antigen remains undetermined. The study drew the donors from its approximately 110-subject validation cohort, separate from the approximately 700-subject first cohort. This entry is derived from a study of cytomegalovirus exposure and HLA in healthy donors. Study overall: It was reported in a later analysis that the 95 to 150 validation repertoires used the same platform as the approximately 670 first-cohort repertoires. Study-level points and caveats: The dataset shows that most TCR sequences were rare, while some public TCRs occurred in many donors. Cytomegalovirus status, reportedly, was diagnosed with high specificity and sensitivity by the classifier.

CDR1 is MNHEY and CDR2 is SMNVEV in the germline V gene (reference sequence). V lost 5 bases to trimming and J lost 1 base; unmatched junction nucleotides: 8. The CDR3 length is 16 residues. Data came from immunoSEQ multiplex PCR; TCRdb stores just in-frame clones and leaves some out. The sample contains 110,000 to 150,000 clones, just under 85% of which appear only once. The sample taken for sequencing was PBMCs. The rearrangement uses TRBV27 and TRBJ1-5; 7 positions agree with TRBD1. The TCR originated in a woman in her 30s in good health and CMV-seronegative. Written as DNA, the CDR3 is TGTGCCAGCAGTCCTACAGGGGTAGGAAGCAATCAGCCCCAGCATTTT. Encoded protein: CASSPTGVGSNQPQHF.